One sample yielded the 6 T cell receptor beta chains listed below, sequenced in a study of shared clonotypes between healthy human individuals. Assay used: immunoSEQ multiplex PCR; TCRdb lists only in-frame clones, some missing. The repertoire consists of roughly 680,000 clones, with approximately 77% occurring once and the leading ten covering approximately 1.8%. The sample taken for sequencing was memory CD4+ T cells sorted from blood. Subset described: CD45RA-negative fraction. Receptors originate from a young woman in good health.

CDR3: CAISPLLADTREQYF. The CDR3 DNA sequence: TGTGCCATCTCCCCTTTGTTAGCGGATACAAGGGAGCAGTACTTC. This chain links TRBV10-3 with TRBJ2-7; a possible D gene is TRBD2 (6 bases). The CDR3 is 15 amino acids. V was cut by 8 bases and J by 7 bases, with 24 bases left in between. Germline values: CDR1 ENHRY, CDR2 SYGVKD.

This clone was observed a single time. This chain connects TRBV18 to TRBJ2-7; D unclear. The V gene lost 3 bases and the J gene lost 6 bases, with 12 bases spanning the gap. Germline CDR1 KGHSH, CDR2 LQKENI. The CDR3 has 13 amino acids. The CDR3 coding sequence is TGTGCCAGCTCACCGATCTCGGGTGGCGAGCAGTACTTC. Protein sequence: CASSPISGGEQYF.

The rearrangement links TRBV5-5 to TRBJ1-4; D gene uncertain. Germline CDR1 SGHKS, CDR2 YYEKEE (reference sequence). CDR3 length: 14 residues. The V and J ends lost 4 bases and 10 bases respectively, with 17 bases between them. The CDR3 sequence is CASSPGPFGGKLFF. The CDR3 region has the DNA TGTGCCAGCAGCCCCGGGCCATTTGGAGGAAAACTGTTTTTT.

The rearrangement uses TRBV19 and TRBJ1-2; D call uncertain. From germline, CDR1 is LNHDA and CDR2 SQIVND (reference sequence). V was cut by 5 bases and J by 2 bases, with 15 bases left in between. The CDR3 has 15 residues. CDR3 in DNA: TGTGCCAGTAGTGTCCCCTTACGACCCAACTATGGCTACACCTTC. As protein: CASSVPLRPNYGYTF.

This clone was detected a few times. The chain links TRBV11-3 to TRBJ2-1; tentatively, D is TRBD2 (6 bases). This CDR3 comprises 13 residues. Germline CDR1 and CDR2: SGHNT and YENEEA. With 5 bases removed from V and 9 bases from J, the gap between germline ends came to 14 bases. The CDR3 reads CASSALTSLEQFF. In DNA form, the CDR3 reads TGTGCCAGCAGCGCCTTGACTAGTCTTGAGCAGTTCTTC.

This chain links TRBV6-5 with TRBJ1-1; D gene unclear. Germline lookup yields CDR1 MNHEY and CDR2 SVGAGI. The CDR3 is 14 residues long. Trimming took 2 bases from V and 2 from J, leaving 9 bases between them. CDR3 sequence reads: CASSYRHSNTEAFF. CDR3 nucleotide sequence: TGTGCCAGCAGTTACCGGCACAGCAACACTGAAGCTTTCTTT.